This T cell receptor beta chain was retrieved from a study of blood T cell repertoires in COVID-19. About the research overall: Italy, Spain and the United States were the sources of the convalescent and acute COVID-19 samples.

The CDR3 length is 16 residues. Germline V CDR1 and CDR2: SQVTM, ANQGSEA. Trimming stripped 6 bases from V and 0 bases from J, with 18 bases between. Repertoires were generated with immunoSEQ multiplex PCR, while TCRdb's copy carries only in-frame clones and drops some. Altogether about 170,000 clones are present, about nine tenths being singletons, with the ten largest covering under 0.85%. In terms of age and location, participants ranged from roughly 18 to 100 years and lived in under 30 US areas. The sample consisted of PBMCs or T cells enriched from blood (not recorded which). V is TRBV29-1 and J is TRBJ2-1, with a possible D match to TRBD1 (6 bases). This TCR was recovered from a woman aged 18-30 years who had recovered from COVID-19. The CDR3 coding sequence is TGCAGCGTCTATGGGACAATGGGAAGCTCCTACAATGAGCAGTTCTTC. Its translation: CSVYGTMGSSYNEQFF.